This T cell receptor beta chain was identified during a study of T-cell memory formation after mild COVID-19. The table lists this clonotype with many counts. TCRdb passed the 5' RACE reads through MiXCR, listing each CDR3 protein once. The data contain 500,000 to 650,000 distinct CDR3 sequences, roughly a fifth of them singletons. This CDR3 region has 16 residues. The germline CDR1 and CDR2 sequences are SGHRS and YFSETQ. With V trimmed by 3 bases and J by 5 bases, 13 bases remained unmatched. The TCR was taken from an adult woman who had mild COVID-19 (a few samples of this study predate the infection). Cell type and time point are not known. The chain is built from TRBV5-1 and TRBJ1-2; 7 bases match TRBD1. The sample was PBMCs or a T cell subset sorted from them (not recorded which). The CDR3 DNA follows: TGCGCCAGCAGCTGGGAACAGGGACAGCGAGGATATGGCTACACCTTC. Its protein is CASSWEQGQRGYGYTF.